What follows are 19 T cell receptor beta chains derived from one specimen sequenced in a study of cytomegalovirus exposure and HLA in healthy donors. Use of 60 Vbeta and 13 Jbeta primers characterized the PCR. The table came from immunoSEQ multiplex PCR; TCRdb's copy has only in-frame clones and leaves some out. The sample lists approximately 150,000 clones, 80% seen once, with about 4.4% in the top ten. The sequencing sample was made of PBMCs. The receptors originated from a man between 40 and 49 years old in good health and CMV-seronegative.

CDR3 sequence: CASTPDRSDSKWSPLHF. The CDR3 region has the DNA TGTGCCAGTACCCCAGACAGGAGCGACTCCAAGTGGTCACCCCTCCACTTT. The chain has TRBV19 and TRBJ1-6; a weak D match, TRBD1 (6 bases). V shed 7 bases and J shed 10 bases, with 26 bases lying between them. This CDR3 has 17 residues. Germline assignment: CDR1 LNHDA and CDR2 SQIVND (reference sequence).

The CDR3 spells CASSLAEATDTQYF. CDR3 sequence (DNA): TGTGCCAGCAGCTTAGCCGAAGCCACAGATACGCAGTATTTT. The chain uses TRBV11-3 and TRBJ2-3; no definite D call. With 1 base removed from V and 2 bases from J, the gap between germline ends came to 7 bases. This CDR3 comprises 14 residues. Per the germline V gene, CDR1 is SGHNT and CDR2 is YENEEA.

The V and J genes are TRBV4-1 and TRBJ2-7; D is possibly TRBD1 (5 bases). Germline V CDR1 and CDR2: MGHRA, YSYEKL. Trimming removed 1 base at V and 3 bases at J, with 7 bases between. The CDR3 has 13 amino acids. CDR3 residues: CASSQADSYEQYF. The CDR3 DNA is TGCGCCAGCAGCCAAGCCGACAGCTACGAGCAGTACTTC.

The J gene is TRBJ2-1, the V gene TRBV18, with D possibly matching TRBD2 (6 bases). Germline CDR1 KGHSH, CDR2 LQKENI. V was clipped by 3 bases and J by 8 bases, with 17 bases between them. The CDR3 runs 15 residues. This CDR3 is CASSPAPGVRDEQFF. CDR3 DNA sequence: TGTGCCAGCTCACCCGCCCCGGGGGTGAGAGATGAGCAGTTCTTC.

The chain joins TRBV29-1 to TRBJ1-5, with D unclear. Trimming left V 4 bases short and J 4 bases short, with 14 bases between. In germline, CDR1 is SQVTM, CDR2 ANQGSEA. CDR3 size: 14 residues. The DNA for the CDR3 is TGCAGCGTTGTGAAGGGTGCGGGAAATCAGCCCCAGCATTTT. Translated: CSVVKGAGNQPQHF.

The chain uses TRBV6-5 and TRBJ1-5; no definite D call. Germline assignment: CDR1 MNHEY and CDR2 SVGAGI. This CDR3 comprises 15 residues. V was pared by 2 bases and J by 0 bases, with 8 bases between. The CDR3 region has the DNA TGTGCCAGCAGTTACCGCCGGAGTAGCAATCAGCCCCAGCATTTT. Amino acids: CASSYRRSSNQPQHF.

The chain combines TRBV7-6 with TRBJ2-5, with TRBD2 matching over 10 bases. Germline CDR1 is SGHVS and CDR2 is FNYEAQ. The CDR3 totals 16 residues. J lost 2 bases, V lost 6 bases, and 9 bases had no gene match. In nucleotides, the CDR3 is TGTGCCAGCAGAATTACTAGCGGGGCCTCACAAGAGACCCAGTACTTC. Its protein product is CASRITSGASQETQYF. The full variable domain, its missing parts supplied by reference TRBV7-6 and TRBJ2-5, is GAGVSQSPRYKVTKRGQDVALRCDPISGHVSLYWYRQALGQGPEFLTYFNYEAQQDKSGLPNDRFSAERPEGSISTLTIQRTEQRDSAMYRCASRITSGASQETQYFGPGTRLLVL.

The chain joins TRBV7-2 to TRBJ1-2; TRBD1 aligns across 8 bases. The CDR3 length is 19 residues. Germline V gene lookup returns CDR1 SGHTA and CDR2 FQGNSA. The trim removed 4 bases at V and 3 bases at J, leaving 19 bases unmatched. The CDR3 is CASSSYLGLKTGVDYGYTF. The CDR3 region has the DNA TGTGCCAGCAGCTCATACTTGGGCCTCAAGACAGGGGTAGACTATGGCTACACCTTC.

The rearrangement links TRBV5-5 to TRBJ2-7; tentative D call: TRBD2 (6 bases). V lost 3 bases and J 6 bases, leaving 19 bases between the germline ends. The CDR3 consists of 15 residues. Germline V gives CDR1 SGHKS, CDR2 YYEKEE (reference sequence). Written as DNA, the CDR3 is TGTGCCAGCAGCTGGGGGGTCTGGGGCGATCTCGAGCAGTACTTC. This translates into CASSWGVWGDLEQYF.

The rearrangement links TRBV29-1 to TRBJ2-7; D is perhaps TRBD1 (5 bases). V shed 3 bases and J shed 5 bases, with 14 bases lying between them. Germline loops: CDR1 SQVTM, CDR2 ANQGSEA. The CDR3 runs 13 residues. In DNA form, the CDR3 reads TGCAGCGTTGAGAGAGGACAAGCCCACGAGCAGTACTTC. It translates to CSVERGQAHEQYF.

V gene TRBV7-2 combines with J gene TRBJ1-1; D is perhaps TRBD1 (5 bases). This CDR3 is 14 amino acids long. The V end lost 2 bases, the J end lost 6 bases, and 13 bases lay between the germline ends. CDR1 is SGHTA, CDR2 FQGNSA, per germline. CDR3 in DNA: TGTGCCAGCAGCTTAAATTGGGGGGGGGCTGAAGCTTTCTTT. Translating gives CASSLNWGGAEAFF.

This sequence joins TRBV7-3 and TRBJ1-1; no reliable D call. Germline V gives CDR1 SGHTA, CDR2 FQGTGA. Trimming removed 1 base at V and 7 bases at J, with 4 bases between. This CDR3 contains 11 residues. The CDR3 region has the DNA TGTGCCAGCAGCTTAAACGGTGAAGCTTTCTTT. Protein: CASSLNGEAFF.

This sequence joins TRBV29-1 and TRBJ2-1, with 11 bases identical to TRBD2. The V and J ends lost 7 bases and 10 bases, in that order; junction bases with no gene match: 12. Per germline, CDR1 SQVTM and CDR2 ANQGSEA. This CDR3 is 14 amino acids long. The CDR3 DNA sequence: TGCAGCGCGGGGGGTAGCGGGGGGGCTCAAGAGCAGTTCTTC. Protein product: CSAGGSGGAQEQFF.

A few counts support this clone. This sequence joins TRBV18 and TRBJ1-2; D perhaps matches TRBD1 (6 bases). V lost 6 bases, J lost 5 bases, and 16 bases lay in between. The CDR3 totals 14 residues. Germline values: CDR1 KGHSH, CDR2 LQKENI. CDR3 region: CASSPAGTPYGYTF. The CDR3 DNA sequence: TGTGCCAGCTCCCCAGCCGGGACACCTTATGGCTACACCTTC.

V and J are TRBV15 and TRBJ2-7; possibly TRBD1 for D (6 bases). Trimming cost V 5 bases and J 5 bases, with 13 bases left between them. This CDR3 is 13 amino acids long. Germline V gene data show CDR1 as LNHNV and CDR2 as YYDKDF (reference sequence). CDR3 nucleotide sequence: TGTGCCACCAGCCCCGGGACAAACCACGAGCAGTACTTC. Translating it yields CATSPGTNHEQYF.

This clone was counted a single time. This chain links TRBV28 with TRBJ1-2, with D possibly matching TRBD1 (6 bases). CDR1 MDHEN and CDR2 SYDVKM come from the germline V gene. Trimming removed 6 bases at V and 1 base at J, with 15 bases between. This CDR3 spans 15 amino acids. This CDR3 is CASRSGQKVNYGYTF. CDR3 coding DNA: TGTGCCAGCAGATCAGGACAGAAGGTTAACTATGGCTACACCTTC.

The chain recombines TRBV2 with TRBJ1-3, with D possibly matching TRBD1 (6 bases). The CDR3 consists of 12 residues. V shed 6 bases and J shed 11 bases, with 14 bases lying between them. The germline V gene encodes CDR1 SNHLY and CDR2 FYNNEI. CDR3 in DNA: TGTGCCAGCAGAGCACAGGGAGTTGCCATATATTTT. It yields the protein CASRAQGVAIYF.

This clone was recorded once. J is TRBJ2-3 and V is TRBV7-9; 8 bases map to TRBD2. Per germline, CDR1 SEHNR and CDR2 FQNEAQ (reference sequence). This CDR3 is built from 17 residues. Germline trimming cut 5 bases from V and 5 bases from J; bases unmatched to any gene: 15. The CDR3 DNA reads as TGTGCCAGCAGCCGTCTCTCTGGCGGGGGGCGGGTAGATACGCAGTATTTT. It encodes CASSRLSGGGRVDTQYF. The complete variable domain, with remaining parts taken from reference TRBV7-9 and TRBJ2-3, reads DTGVSQNPRHKITKRGQNVTFRCDPISEHNRLYWYRQTLGQGPEFLTYFQNEAQLEKSRLLSDRFSAERPKGSFSTLEIQRTEQGDSAMYLCASSRLSGGGRVDTQYFGPGTRLTVL.

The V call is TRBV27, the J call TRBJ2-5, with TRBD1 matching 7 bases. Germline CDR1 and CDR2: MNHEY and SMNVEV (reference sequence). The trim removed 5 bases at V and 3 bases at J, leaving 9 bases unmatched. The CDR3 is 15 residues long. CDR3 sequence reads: CASSTASGTEETQYF. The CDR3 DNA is TGTGCCAGCAGTACCGCCTCCGGGACAGAAGAGACCCAGTACTTC.